The present TCR beta chain was sequenced within a study of CD8 T cells in ankylosing spondylitis. Findings and caveats of the study: Researchers reportedly found disease-linked clones significantly enriched in matched ankylosing spondylitis synovial fluid. A TCR beta motif of eight highly homologous variants appeared characteristic of ankylosing spondylitis blood.

Germline V gives CDR1 SGHTA, CDR2 FQGNSA. This CDR3 has 16 amino acids. J gave up 4 bases and V 1 base, and 7 bases lay outside the gene matches. This clonotype occurred many times. Its matching antigen is unknown. In making TCR beta libraries, quantitative 5'-RACE with molecular barcodes was used. Via MiXCR, TCRdb re-called the 5' RACE reads, giving one row per CDR3 protein. The sample consists of about 510,000 distinct CDR3 sequences, about 5.4% of them appearing once. The chain has TRBV7-2 and TRBJ2-1, with TRBD2 matching over 7 bases. Sequencing used blood, either unsorted or a sorted T cell fraction (not recorded which). The TCR was taken from a male donor with ankylosing spondylitis. The DNA for the CDR3 is TGTGCCAGCAGCTTAGTAGGTGGGAGGGGATACAATGAGCAGTTCTTC. Its translation: CASSLVGGRGYNEQFF. The whole variable domain, remainder taken from reference TRBV7-2 and TRBJ2-1, is GAGVSQSPSNKVTEKGKDVELRCDPISGHTALYWYRQSLGQGLEFLIYFQGNSAPDKSGLPSDRFSAERTGGSVSTLTIQRTQQEDSAVYLCASSLVGGRGYNEQFFGPGTRLTVL.